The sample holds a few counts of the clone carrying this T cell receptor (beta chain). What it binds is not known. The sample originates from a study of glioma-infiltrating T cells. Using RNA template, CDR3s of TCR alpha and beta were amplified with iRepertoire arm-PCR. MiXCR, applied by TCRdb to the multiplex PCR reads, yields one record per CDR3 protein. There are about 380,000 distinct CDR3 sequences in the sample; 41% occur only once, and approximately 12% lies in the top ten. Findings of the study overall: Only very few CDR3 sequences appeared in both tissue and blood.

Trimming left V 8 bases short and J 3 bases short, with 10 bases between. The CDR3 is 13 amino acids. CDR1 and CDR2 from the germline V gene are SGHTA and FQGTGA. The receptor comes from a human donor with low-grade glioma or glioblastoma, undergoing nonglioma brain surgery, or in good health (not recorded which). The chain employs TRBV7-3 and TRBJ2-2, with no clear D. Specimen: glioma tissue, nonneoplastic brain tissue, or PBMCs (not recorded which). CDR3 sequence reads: CASSGGDTGELFF. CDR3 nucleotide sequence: TGTGCCAGCTCTGGCGGAGACACCGGGGAGCTGTTTTTT. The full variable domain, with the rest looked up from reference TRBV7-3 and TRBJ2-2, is GAGVSQTPSNKVTEKGKYVELRCDPISGHTALYWYRQSLGQGPEFLIYFQGTGAADDSGLPNDRFFAVRPEGSVSTLKIQRTERGDSAVYLCASSGGDTGELFFGEGSRLTVL.